This is a list of T cell receptor beta chains from one sample in a study of a mutant IDH1 vaccine in newly diagnosed glioma. Profiling relied on immunoSEQ multiplex PCR, and the TCRdb table lists in-frame clones only, not all of them. The sample lists around 58,000 clones, about 80% seen once, with 3% to 4% in the top ten. These receptors' targets are unknown. The sample in question was PBMCs, obtained from a glioma patient whose treatment included an IDH1 peptide vaccine. The source is a man younger than 40 with glioma. The CDR3 runs from the conserved cysteine through the conserved F or W. A D gene is named only where the DNA matches it firmly. Rows may omit the clone size; those that give it use once, few, many or a size class.

cdr3_length: 13; d_call: .; j_call: TRBJ2-7; clone_size: .; v_call: TRBV27; cdr3_aa: CASSLSRAYEQYF; cdr3_nt: TGTGCCAGCAGTTTATCGAGGGCCTACGAGCAGTACTTC
cdr3_length: 14; d_call: .; j_call: TRBJ1-1; clone_size: few; v_call: TRBV29-1; cdr3_aa: CSVENPGLTTEAFF; cdr3_nt: TGCAGCGTCGAGAACCCGGGACTGACTACTGAAGCTTTCTTT
cdr3_length: 16; d_call: .; j_call: TRBJ1-2; clone_size: .; v_call: TRBV28; cdr3_aa: CASRIPIGTGDYGYTF; cdr3_nt: TGTGCCAGCAGGATTCCGATTGGGACCGGAGACTATGGCTACACCTTC
cdr3_length: 16; d_call: TRBD1; j_call: TRBJ1-1; clone_size: .; v_call: TRBV7-2; cdr3_aa: CASSLTPATGGTEAFF; cdr3_nt: TGTGCCAGCAGCCTCACTCCAGCGACAGGGGGCACTGAAGCTTTCTTT
cdr3_length: 13; d_call: TRBD1; j_call: TRBJ1-2; clone_size: .; v_call: TRBV28; cdr3_aa: CASRLDRVNGYTF; cdr3_nt: TGTGCCAGCAGGTTGGACAGGGTGAATGGCTACACCTTC
cdr3_length: 15; d_call: TRBD1; j_call: TRBJ1-1; clone_size: .; v_call: TRBV6-1; cdr3_aa: CASRLETGLNTEAFF; cdr3_nt: TGTGCCAGCCGTTTAGAGACAGGGCTGAACACTGAAGCTTTCTTT
cdr3_length: 16; d_call: .; j_call: TRBJ1-2; clone_size: .; v_call: TRBV4-1; cdr3_aa: CASSQDESVRYYGYTF; cdr3_nt: TGCGCCAGCAGCCAAGATGAGTCAGTTCGTTACTATGGCTACACCTTC
cdr3_length: 18; d_call: TRBD1; j_call: TRBJ1-2; clone_size: .; v_call: TRBV5-5; cdr3_aa: CASSPVDRARWTNYGYTF; cdr3_nt: TGTGCCAGCAGCCCTGTCGACAGGGCAAGATGGACTAACTATGGCTACACCTTC
cdr3_length: 20; d_call: TRBD2; j_call: TRBJ2-3; clone_size: .; v_call: TRBV6-1; cdr3_aa: CASSERRGAPRGLSTDTQYF; cdr3_nt: TGTGCCAGCAGTGAACGGCGGGGGGCGCCCAGGGGCCTAAGCACAGATACGCAGTATTTT
cdr3_length: 14; d_call: .; j_call: TRBJ1-3; clone_size: .; v_call: TRBV28; cdr3_aa: CASSGGTYGNTIYF; cdr3_nt: TGTGCCAGCAGCGGAGGGACCTATGGAAACACCATATATTTT
cdr3_length: 14; d_call: TRBD2; j_call: TRBJ2-5; clone_size: .; v_call: TRBV6-5; cdr3_aa: CASSYLTGGETQYF; cdr3_nt: TGTGCCAGCAGTTACTTGACGGGGGGGGAGACCCAGTACTTC
cdr3_length: 13; d_call: TRBD1; j_call: TRBJ1-4; clone_size: few; v_call: TRBV5-1; cdr3_aa: CASRTGANEKLFF; cdr3_nt: TGCGCCAGCCGGACAGGGGCTAATGAAAAACTGTTTTTT
cdr3_length: 18; d_call: TRBD2; j_call: TRBJ2-3; clone_size: .; v_call: TRBV19; cdr3_aa: CASSIRWQRGPVTDTQYF; cdr3_nt: TGTGCCAGTAGTATAAGATGGCAGCGGGGGCCCGTCACAGATACGCAGTATTTT
cdr3_length: 14; d_call: .; j_call: TRBJ1-6; clone_size: .; v_call: TRBV2; cdr3_aa: CASSRRDNNSPLHF; cdr3_nt: TGTGCCAGCTCGAGACGGGATAATAATTCACCCCTCCACTTT
cdr3_length: 11; d_call: .; j_call: TRBJ2-1; clone_size: .; v_call: TRBV2; cdr3_aa: CASRGGNEQFF; cdr3_nt: TGTGCCAGCAGGGGTGGCAATGAGCAGTTCTTC
cdr3_length: 16; d_call: .; j_call: TRBJ1-2; clone_size: .; v_call: TRBV27; cdr3_aa: CASSISLSTAYYGYTF; cdr3_nt: TGTGCCAGCAGTATATCCCTCTCGACAGCCTACTATGGCTACACCTTC
cdr3_length: 15; d_call: .; j_call: TRBJ1-5; clone_size: .; v_call: TRBV27; cdr3_aa: CASSPIELGNQPQHF; cdr3_nt: TGTGCCAGCAGTCCTATTGAATTAGGCAATCAGCCCCAGCATTTT
cdr3_length: 14; d_call: .; j_call: TRBJ1-5; clone_size: .; v_call: TRBV6-5; cdr3_aa: CASSPRPGGEPQHF; cdr3_nt: TGTGCCAGCAGTCCAAGACCGGGCGGGGAGCCCCAGCATTTT
cdr3_length: 14; d_call: .; j_call: TRBJ1-1; clone_size: .; v_call: TRBV2; cdr3_aa: CASREGGYRTEAFF; cdr3_nt: TGTGCCAGCCGGGAGGGCGGTTATCGAACTGAAGCTTTCTTT
cdr3_length: 15; d_call: .; j_call: TRBJ1-2; clone_size: .; v_call: TRBV5-8; cdr3_aa: CASSLGGGWNYGYTF; cdr3_nt: TGTGCCAGCAGCCTCGGTGGAGGGTGGAACTATGGCTACACCTTC
cdr3_length: 12; d_call: .; j_call: TRBJ1-1; clone_size: .; v_call: TRBV5-1; cdr3_aa: CASSLGSLEAFF; cdr3_nt: TGCGCCAGCAGCTTGGGCTCATTAGAAGCTTTCTTT
cdr3_length: 14; d_call: TRBD1; j_call: TRBJ2-3; clone_size: few; v_call: TRBV19; cdr3_aa: CASRDRRLTDTQYF; cdr3_nt: TGTGCCAGTAGGGACAGGAGGCTCACAGATACGCAGTATTTT
cdr3_length: 15; d_call: TRBD2; j_call: TRBJ2-3; clone_size: .; v_call: TRBV19; cdr3_aa: CASSISGGASDTQYF; cdr3_nt: TGTGCCAGTAGTATTAGCGGGGGGGCCTCAGATACGCAGTATTTT
cdr3_length: 13; d_call: .; j_call: TRBJ2-2; clone_size: .; v_call: TRBV18; cdr3_aa: CASSPQNTGELFF; cdr3_nt: TGTGCCAGCTCACCACAGAACACCGGGGAGCTGTTTTTT
cdr3_length: 13; d_call: .; j_call: TRBJ2-2; clone_size: .; v_call: TRBV15; cdr3_aa: CATSPTRAGELFF; cdr3_nt: TGTGCCACCAGCCCGACTAGGGCCGGGGAGCTGTTTTTT
cdr3_length: 15; d_call: .; j_call: TRBJ1-1; clone_size: .; v_call: TRBV7-9; cdr3_aa: CASSFNLLPNTEAFF; cdr3_nt: TGTGCCAGCAGCTTTAATCTGCTACCCAACACTGAAGCTTTCTTT
cdr3_length: 14; d_call: .; j_call: TRBJ2-3; clone_size: .; v_call: TRBV7-9; cdr3_aa: CASRPGDSTDTQYF; cdr3_nt: TGTGCCAGCCGCCCTGGGGACTCCACAGATACGCAGTATTTT
cdr3_length: 14; d_call: .; j_call: TRBJ2-3; clone_size: .; v_call: TRBV12-2; cdr3_aa: CASLQLTSTDTQYF; cdr3_nt: TGTGCAAGTCTCCAGTTAACTAGCACAGATACGCAGTATTTT
cdr3_length: 14; d_call: .; j_call: TRBJ1-2; clone_size: .; v_call: TRBV6-1; cdr3_aa: CASTLKGFTYGYTF; cdr3_nt: TGTGCCAGCACTCTGAAGGGGTTCACATATGGCTACACCTTC
cdr3_length: 15; d_call: .; j_call: TRBJ2-2; clone_size: .; v_call: TRBV11-3; cdr3_aa: CASSQGGIPTGELFF; cdr3_nt: TGTGCCAGCAGCCAAGGGGGGATTCCCACCGGGGAGCTGTTTTTT
cdr3_length: 13; d_call: TRBD1; j_call: TRBJ1-1; clone_size: .; v_call: TRBV27; cdr3_aa: CASSPQGASSAFF; cdr3_nt: TGTGCCAGCAGCCCACAGGGGGCGTCGTCAGCTTTCTTT
cdr3_length: 16; d_call: TRBD1; j_call: TRBJ1-2; clone_size: .; v_call: TRBV27; cdr3_aa: CASSLYPDRGSYGYTF; cdr3_nt: TGTGCCAGCAGTTTATACCCGGACAGGGGGAGTTATGGCTACACCTTC
cdr3_length: 16; d_call: TRBD1; j_call: TRBJ1-2; clone_size: .; v_call: TRBV10-3; cdr3_aa: CAISGKGAGGNYGYTF; cdr3_nt: TGTGCCATCAGCGGAAAGGGGGCAGGGGGGAACTATGGCTACACCTTC
cdr3_length: 16; d_call: TRBD1; j_call: TRBJ2-1; clone_size: .; v_call: TRBV9; cdr3_aa: CASSEAGQGVYNEQFF; cdr3_nt: TGTGCCAGCAGCGAGGCGGGACAGGGAGTATACAATGAGCAGTTCTTC
cdr3_length: 16; d_call: TRBD2; j_call: TRBJ2-1; clone_size: .; v_call: TRBV28; cdr3_aa: CASSTLAGGPSDEQFF; cdr3_nt: TGTGCCAGCAGTACCCTAGCGGGGGGGCCTAGTGATGAGCAGTTCTTC
cdr3_length: 15; d_call: TRBD1; j_call: TRBJ2-7; clone_size: .; v_call: TRBV5-6; cdr3_aa: CASSPGQGATYEQYF; cdr3_nt: TGTGCCAGCAGCCCTGGACAGGGGGCCACCTACGAGCAGTACTTC
cdr3_length: 13; d_call: .; j_call: TRBJ1-6; clone_size: few; v_call: TRBV6-5; cdr3_aa: CASSYEGQTSLHF; cdr3_nt: TGTGCCAGCAGTTACGAAGGCCAGACGTCCCTCCACTTT
cdr3_length: 14; d_call: TRBD1; j_call: TRBJ2-1; clone_size: .; v_call: TRBV6-1; cdr3_aa: CAGRPGQAYNEQFF; cdr3_nt: TGTGCCGGCAGACCGGGACAGGCTTACAATGAGCAGTTCTTC
cdr3_length: 14; d_call: TRBD1; j_call: TRBJ2-7; clone_size: once; v_call: TRBV30; cdr3_aa: CAWSLRTGAYEQYF; cdr3_nt: TGTGCCTGGAGCCTCAGGACAGGGGCCTACGAGCAGTACTTC
cdr3_length: 16; d_call: .; j_call: TRBJ1-4; clone_size: few; v_call: TRBV7-9; cdr3_aa: CASSLGSGILNEKLFF; cdr3_nt: TGTGCCAGCAGCTTAGGATCCGGGATACTAAATGAAAAACTGTTTTTT
cdr3_length: 13; d_call: .; j_call: TRBJ2-2; clone_size: .; v_call: TRBV28; cdr3_aa: CATTLRNTGELFF; cdr3_nt: TGTGCCACCACCCTCAGGAACACCGGGGAGCTGTTTTTT
cdr3_length: 16; d_call: .; j_call: TRBJ2-5; clone_size: .; v_call: TRBV5-6; cdr3_aa: CASSLLRGPERETQYF; cdr3_nt: TGTGCCAGCAGCTTACTACGGGGGCCGGAGAGGGAGACCCAGTACTTC
cdr3_length: 12; d_call: .; j_call: TRBJ2-7; clone_size: .; v_call: TRBV30; cdr3_aa: CAWRWRGGEQYF; cdr3_nt: TGTGCCTGGAGGTGGAGGGGAGGTGAGCAGTACTTC
cdr3_length: 13; d_call: .; j_call: TRBJ2-7; clone_size: .; v_call: TRBV10-2; cdr3_aa: CASEPDSSYEQYF; cdr3_nt: TGCGCCAGCGAGCCGGACAGCTCCTACGAGCAGTACTTC
cdr3_length: 15; d_call: .; j_call: TRBJ2-2; clone_size: .; v_call: TRBV11-2; cdr3_aa: CASSLLDGDTGELFF; cdr3_nt: TGTGCCAGCAGCTTACTAGATGGTGACACCGGGGAGCTGTTTTTT
cdr3_length: 16; d_call: .; j_call: TRBJ1-4; clone_size: .; v_call: TRBV4-1; cdr3_aa: CASSPRESATNEKLFF; cdr3_nt: TGCGCCAGCAGCCCCCGGGAATCCGCAACTAATGAAAAACTGTTTTTT
cdr3_length: 14; d_call: TRBD1; j_call: TRBJ2-5; clone_size: .; v_call: TRBV5-4; cdr3_aa: CASSSRTGQKTQYF; cdr3_nt: TGTGCCAGCAGCTCCAGGACAGGTCAAAAGACCCAGTACTTC
cdr3_length: 12; d_call: .; j_call: TRBJ2-7; clone_size: .; v_call: TRBV7-9; cdr3_aa: CASSFSRDEQYF; cdr3_nt: TGTGCCAGCAGCTTCTCACGGGACGAGCAGTACTTC
cdr3_length: 15; d_call: .; j_call: TRBJ1-1; clone_size: few; v_call: TRBV6-5; cdr3_aa: CASSYSWVQNTEAFF; cdr3_nt: TGTGCCAGCAGTTACTCGTGGGTTCAGAACACTGAAGCTTTCTTT
cdr3_length: 14; d_call: TRBD1; j_call: TRBJ1-5; clone_size: few; v_call: TRBV27; cdr3_aa: CASSYTGGNQPQHF; cdr3_nt: TGTGCCAGCAGTTATACAGGGGGCAATCAGCCCCAGCATTTT
cdr3_length: 16; d_call: TRBD1; j_call: TRBJ1-1; clone_size: .; v_call: TRBV5-1; cdr3_aa: CASSYIHGTGGTEAFF; cdr3_nt: TGCGCCAGCAGCTATATACATGGGACAGGGGGCACTGAAGCTTTCTTT
cdr3_length: 17; d_call: .; j_call: TRBJ2-1; clone_size: .; v_call: TRBV9; cdr3_aa: CASSPSRLSSSYNEQFF; cdr3_nt: TGTGCCAGCAGCCCTAGCCGACTATCGAGCTCCTACAATGAGCAGTTCTTC
cdr3_length: 11; d_call: .; j_call: TRBJ2-7; clone_size: few; v_call: TRBV20-1; cdr3_aa: CSAPQSGRVYF; cdr3_nt: TGCAGTGCTCCCCAGTCAGGCAGGGTGTACTTC